These T cell receptor beta chains were read from a single sample in a study of OX40 agonist ivuxolimab in advanced cancers. The repertoire was sequenced with immunoSEQ multiplex PCR; TCRdb's copy has only in-frame clones and lacks some. The sample lists roughly 52,000 clones; about 83% were seen once. The material sequenced was CD4+ or CD8+ T cells sorted from blood, taken in a trial of the OX40 agonist ivuxolimab. The receptors were gathered from an adult with an advanced solid tumor such as melanoma, head and neck, liver or kidney cancer. CDR3s leave out the opening cysteine and the closing phenylalanine or tryptophan.

j_call | v_call | cdr3_aa
TRBJ1-4 | TRBV5-6 | ASSLGGGLNEKLF
TRBJ2-7 | TRBV18 | ASSLSGQGAYEQY
TRBJ2-7 | TRBV9 | ASSVGPQGTEQY
TRBJ2-5 | TRBV30 | AWSARQETQY
TRBJ2-3 | TRBV2 | ASSPTSGSADTQY
TRBJ2-1 | TRBV27 | ASSWWGSGYSYNEQF
TRBJ1-1 | TRBV10-2 | ASRASAEGPEAF
TRBJ2-7 | TRBV6-6 | ASSTPDRVYEQY
TRBJ2-1 | TRBV9 | ASSVEAGRVNEQF
TRBJ1-5 | TRBV27 | ASSLRRGGYSNQPQH
TRBJ1-1 | TRBV10-1 | ASHSERTEDTEAF
TRBJ2-7 | TRBV5-1 | ASSLAPRGSYEQY
TRBJ1-1 | TRBV28 | ASSLRLGGQNTEAF
TRBJ2-7 | TRBV5-4 | ASSSTHEQY
TRBJ2-1 | TRBV7-2 | ASSGLGSYNEQF
TRBJ2-7 | TRBV2 | ASSPSASGRHTEQY
TRBJ1-2 | TRBV28 | ASSSNGEIDYGYT
TRBJ2-7 | TRBV25-1 | ASSGPLTYEQY
TRBJ2-7 | TRBV5-1 | ASSLRTSGGFSYEQY
TRBJ2-5 | TRBV2 | ASSTETQY
TRBJ1-2 | TRBV6-1 | ASSEARTEPYGYT
TRBJ2-3 | TRBV28 | ASSPPGTVNTDTQY
TRBJ2-5 | TRBV5-5 | ASSPKLAGGPETQY
TRBJ1-3 | TRBV6-1 | ASSEVRRSGNTIY
TRBJ2-7 | TRBV5-1 | ASSFKAGGAYEQY
TRBJ2-5 | TRBV5-4 | ASSLTGGEETQY
TRBJ1-1 | TRBV9 | ASSVAGWDTEAF
TRBJ1-3 | TRBV6-5 | ASTGGISGNTIY
TRBJ1-1 | TRBV9 | ASSVSGAAGDTEAF
TRBJ1-2 | TRBV19 | ASSLTRTGVEGYT
TRBJ1-2 | TRBV14 | ASSQEASAGPGYT
TRBJ2-7 | TRBV6-5 | ASRQTGANYEQY
TRBJ2-6 | TRBV18 | ASSPRQGARAGANVLT
TRBJ2-1 | TRBV5-6 | ASRFPSGPSDEQF
TRBJ2-7 | TRBV6-5 | ASSPPGTYEQY
TRBJ1-1 | TRBV7-8 | ASSSGGTEAF
TRBJ2-7 | TRBV11-2 | ASSSNQGGVDEQY
TRBJ2-7 | TRBV5-1 | ASSLGASGSYEQY
TRBJ1-5 | TRBV5-5 | ASSLHGGESNQPQH
TRBJ1-3 | TRBV12-5 | ASGPGFGNTIY
TRBJ2-7 | TRBV5-1 | ASSLDRGSYEQY
TRBJ1-3 | TRBV19 | ASKDGYSGNTIY
TRBJ2-7 | TRBV7-2 | ASTIPGGGDYEQY
TRBJ2-6 | TRBV5-1 | ASSLDGTGNSGANVLT
TRBJ2-7 | TRBV6-5 | ASSEGSYEQY
TRBJ1-4 | TRBV28 | ASSLWGQGGEKLF
TRBJ2-7 | TRBV7-2 | ASSLAGGREQY
TRBJ2-7 | TRBV11-2 | ASRRTSGRYEQY
TRBJ1-2 | TRBV27 | ASSRSRDSIYGYT
TRBJ1-5 | TRBV6-1 | ASSGTVGQPQH
TRBJ2-3 | TRBV28 | ASSLGKGDTQY
TRBJ1-5 | TRBV28 | ASSLEAGYNQPQH
TRBJ1-6 | TRBV30 | AWSVSVLYNSPLH
TRBJ1-6 | TRBV27 | ASALRQESPLH
TRBJ1-2 | TRBV28 | ASSFQDRAFYGYT
TRBJ2-3 | TRBV7-2 | ASRLRTSGTDTQY
TRBJ1-1 | TRBV18 | ASSRSGQTLNTEAF